Presented here are 20 T cell receptor beta chains from one specimen sequenced in a study of regulatory T cells in long-lasting Graves disease. The TCR beta library used iRepertoire HTBI primers with Arm-PCR amplification of CDR3. TCRdb redid the calling of the multiplex PCR reads with MiXCR, one entry per CDR3 protein. The data show 350,000 to 450,000 distinct CDR3 sequences, with about 23% seen just once and around 30% held by the top ten. Noted time point: persistent/refractory GD, antithyroid drugs over 5 years with positive TRAb. The TCR library was made from RNA that had been extracted from PBMCs in TRIzol. The sample in question was peripheral blood mononuclear cells (PBMCs), obtained when the disease was refractory, from a patient treated with antithyroid drugs. These receptors were taken from a woman aged 40 to 50 with Graves disease.

This clonotype was recorded many times. The rearrangement links TRBV6-1 to TRBJ1-2; 9 bases fit TRBD1. CDR1 and CDR2 from the germline V gene are MNHNS and SASEGT. This CDR3 spans 15 amino acids. V lost 7 bases, J lost 5 bases, and 11 bases stayed unmatched. The DNA of the CDR3 is TGTGCCAGCACCTTACCCGGGACAGGGCGGTATGGCTACACCTTC. Protein product: CASTLPGTGRYGYTF.

CDR3 loop: CASSLWLAGGSEQFF. Written as DNA, the CDR3 is TGTGCCAGCAGTTTATGGCTAGCGGGAGGAAGTGAGCAGTTCTTC. The chain recombines TRBV28 with TRBJ2-1, with TRBD2 identical over 11 bases. CDR1 is MDHEN, CDR2 SYDVKM, per germline. Unmatched junction bases numbered 4, after V lost 0 bases and J lost 9 bases. CDR3 length: 15 amino acids.

J is TRBJ2-6 and V is TRBV19; D unclear. Germline V gene lookup returns CDR1 LNHDA and CDR2 SQIVND (reference sequence). With 6 bases removed from V and 0 bases from J, the gap between germline ends came to 6 bases. The CDR3 covers 14 residues. CDR3: CASRHSSGANVLTF. The DNA of the CDR3 is TGTGCCAGTAGGCATTCCTCTGGGGCCAACGTCCTGACTTTC.

The chain has TRBV28 and TRBJ2-3, with 9 bases identical to TRBD2. Germline CDR1 and CDR2: MDHEN and SYDVKM. The junction had 5 bases not matched to a gene; V was cut back by 5 bases and J by 5 bases. The CDR3 covers 14 residues. The CDR3 DNA is TGTGCCAGCAGTCCCGGACTAGCGAGAGATACGCAGTATTTT. Translated, it gives CASSPGLARDTQYF.

This clonotype came up many times. This chain connects TRBV20-1 to TRBJ1-4; 7 bases line up with TRBD1. Looked up from germline, CDR1 is DFQATT and CDR2 is SNEGSKA (reference sequence). Trimming cost V 2 bases and J 3 bases; bases outside gene matches: 6. This CDR3 has 15 amino acids. CDR3 protein: CSARRWTGPNEKLFF. CDR3 sequence (DNA): TGCAGTGCTAGACGCTGGACAGGCCCTAATGAAAAACTGTTTTTT.

This clonotype was counted many times. The rearrangement uses TRBV2 and TRBJ2-5, with unresolved D. Trimming took 7 bases from V and 2 from J, leaving 11 bases between them. The CDR3 runs 13 residues. Germline-derived CDR1 and CDR2 are SNHLY and FYNNEI. The CDR3 region has the DNA TGTGCCAGCATATTGGAATTTCAAGAGACCCAGTACTTC. This sequence encodes CASILEFQETQYF. Using reference TRBV2 and TRBJ2-5 for the parts outside the CDR3, the full variable domain is EPEVTQTPSHQVTQMGQEVILRCVPISNHLYFYWYRQILGQKVEFLVSFYNNEISEKSEIFDDQFSVERPDGSNFTLKIRSTKLEDSAMYFCASILEFQETQYFGPGTRLLVL.

This clonotype was seen at least ten times. This chain joins TRBV12-3 or TRBV12-4 and TRBJ2-7, with D tentatively TRBD1 or TRBD2 (5 bases each). The CDR3 totals 15 residues. V was pared by 3 bases and J by 2 bases, with 14 bases between. The CDR3 DNA reads TGTGCCAGCAGTTTGGACACCCCCGGGGCCTACGAGCAGTACTTC. Translating it yields CASSLDTPGAYEQYF.

This clonotype was seen a few times. The CDR3 spells CATSRAYGELFF. The CDR3 DNA sequence: TGTGCCACCAGCAGGGCCTACGGGGAGCTGTTTTTT. The chain joins TRBV15 to TRBJ2-2; D gene uncertain. The germline V and J ends were trimmed by 3 bases and 7 bases, with 6 bases remaining between them. CDR1 and CDR2 (germline): LNHNV, YYDKDF (reference sequence). The CDR3 runs to 12 residues.

The chain links TRBV6-2 or TRBV6-3 to TRBJ2-2, with 10 bases identical to TRBD2. V gave up 0 bases and J gave up 6 bases; unmatched junction bases: 4. Germline assignment: CDR1 MNHEY and CDR2 SVGEGT. The CDR3 totals 16 residues. CDR3 region: CASSYSSSGSSGELFF. The CDR3 DNA reads as TGTGCCAGCAGTTACTCGTCTAGCGGGAGTTCCGGGGAGCTGTTTTTT.

This chain uses TRBV28 with TRBJ2-1; 11 bases are shared with TRBD2. Unmatched junction bases numbered 13, after V lost 6 bases and J lost 9 bases. Germline CDR1 MDHEN, CDR2 SYDVKM. The CDR3 totals 16 residues. In nucleotides, the CDR3 is TGTGCCAGCAGACCTTCAACTAGCGGGAGTTTTACTGAGCAGTTCTTC. It translates to CASRPSTSGSFTEQFF.

The rearrangement joins TRBV19 to TRBJ1-1; possible D gene TRBD1, 5 bases. Per germline, CDR1 LNHDA and CDR2 SQIVND (reference sequence). The CDR3 totals 11 residues. The V end lost 6 bases, the J end lost 6 bases, and 8 bases lay between the germline ends. The CDR3, as DNA: TGTGCCAGTAGATTGACAGCTGAAGCTTTCTTT. Translation: CASRLTAEAFF.

This clonotype was seen repeatedly, ten times or more. The genes are TRBV28 and TRBJ2-6; 12 nucleotides match TRBD1. CDR1 and CDR2 from the germline V gene are MDHEN and SYDVKM. The CDR3 spans 19 residues. The V and J ends lost 3 bases and 2 bases, in that order; junction bases with no gene match: 8. The CDR3 sequence: CASSLVGTGGKAGANVLTF. In DNA form, the CDR3 reads TGTGCCAGCAGTTTGGTCGGGACAGGGGGCAAAGCTGGGGCCAACGTCCTGACTTTC.

This clonotype was seen a handful of times. The rearrangement joins TRBV5-1 to TRBJ1-1; maybe TRBD1 (5 bases). The V gene lost 0 bases and the J gene lost 1 base, with 13 bases spanning the gap. Germline V gives CDR1 SGHRS, CDR2 YFSETQ. The CDR3 runs to 16 residues. CDR3 bases: TGCGCCAGCAGCTTGGTGTCAGGGAGGGGGAACACTGAAGCTTTCTTT. Its translation: CASSLVSGRGNTEAFF.

The chain carries TRBV28 and TRBJ2-1; no firm D call. Germline CDR1 is MDHEN and CDR2 is SYDVKM. V was trimmed by 5 bases and J by 12 bases, leaving 17 bases between them. CDR3 size: 13 residues. For the CDR3, the DNA is TGTGCCAGCAGTCCACCAATTTTTTCAGGGCAGTTCTTC. The encoded protein is CASSPPIFSGQFF.

This clonotype has just a few counts. J is TRBJ1-6 and V is TRBV19, with D tentatively TRBD1 (5 bases). The CDR3 has 15 amino acids. The germline V gene encodes CDR1 LNHDA and CDR2 SQIVND (reference sequence). The germline V and J ends were trimmed by 6 bases and 5 bases, with 14 bases remaining between them. The CDR3 loop is CASSPPGGDNSPLHF. The CDR3 DNA reads as TGTGCCAGTAGCCCTCCCGGGGGAGATAATTCACCCCTCCACTTT.

This clonotype was seen a few times. This chain joins TRBV3-1 and TRBJ1-3; D remains ambiguous. The CDR3 covers 16 residues. V was cut by 4 bases and J by 0 bases, with 13 bases left in between. Germline V lookup: CDR1 LGHDT, CDR2 YNNKEL (reference sequence). CDR3 nucleotides: TGTGCCAGCAGCCGTGAAGGACCTCTCTCTGGAAACACCATATATTTT. It translates to CASSREGPLSGNTIYF.

This clonotype appeared many times. The J gene is TRBJ1-2, the V gene TRBV20-1; D is undetermined. Germline V gene lookup returns CDR1 DFQATT and CDR2 SNEGSKA (reference sequence). The V end lost 2 bases, the J end lost 1 base, and 14 bases lay between the germline ends. This CDR3 comprises 15 residues. CDR3 sequence: CSARRQRHFNYGYTF. The CDR3 DNA reads TGCAGTGCTAGACGACAACGACATTTTAACTATGGCTACACCTTC.

The rearrangement links TRBV11-2 to TRBJ2-7; no reliable D call. In germline, CDR1 is SGHAT, CDR2 FQNNGV. V shed 3 bases and J shed 2 bases, with 8 bases lying between them. This CDR3 is built from 13 residues. The CDR3 here is CASSFAGTYEQYF. The CDR3 nucleotides read TGTGCCAGCAGCTTCGCAGGAACCTACGAGCAGTACTTC.

A remark on this clonotype: A much larger clone sits a single nucleotide away, making a read error possible. The rearrangement links TRBV2 to TRBJ1-1; D is perhaps TRBD1 (5 bases). The germline V gene has CDR1 SNHLY and CDR2 FYNNEI. CDR3 length equals 13 residues. Deletions cut 9 bases from V and 1 base from J, with 12 bases between. CDR3 DNA: TGTGCCAGTCGCGCAGGACAGAACACTGAAGCTTTCTTT. Its protein product is CASRAGQNTEAFF.

This clonotype appeared a few times. V and J are TRBV5-1 and TRBJ2-5; TRBD2 is a possible D gene (5 bases). This CDR3 region has 13 residues. Per germline, CDR1 SGHRS and CDR2 YFSETQ. V shed 4 bases and J shed 4 bases, with 11 bases lying between them. CDR3 sequence (DNA): TGCGCCAGCAGCATGGGCGGAGGAGAGACCCAGTACTTC. This gives the protein CASSMGGGETQYF.